This entry describes one TCR beta chain. The data were obtained in a study of molecular identifiers for immune sequencing clone quantification. Study information: In replicates, RNA from approximately 20,000 or 100,000 naive CD8 cells was split five ways, four sequenced.

This CDR3 has 17 residues. Germline CDR1 is SNHLY and CDR2 is FYNNEI. The V and J ends lost 7 bases and 6 bases respectively, with 24 bases between them. One entry per CDR3 protein, called by TCRdb with MiXCR from the PCR reads. The data show some 650,000 distinct CDR3 sequences, about 20% seen once. Sorting isolated naive CD8 T cells as CD8+CD4-CCR7+CD45RA+ events. Sequenced material: naive CD8+ T cells from blood, with Jurkat cell RNA spiked in. The subset here: FACS-sorted CD8+CD4-CCR7+CD45RA+ naive T cells. J is TRBJ2-2 and V is TRBV2; D may be TRBD2 (5 bases). The clonotype was recovered from a human donor in good health. Some libraries in this study had Jurkat cell RNA spiked in. CDR3 nucleotide sequence: TGTGCCAGCAATAGCCTCCGGGATGAAGGGTACGCCGGGGAGCTGTTTTTT. Protein: CASNSLRDEGYAGELFF. The whole variable domain, filled in from reference TRBV2 and TRBJ2-2, reads EPEVTQTPSHQVTQMGQEVILRCVPISNHLYFYWYRQILGQKVEFLVSFYNNEISEKSEIFDDQFSVERPDGSNFTLKIRSTKLEDSAMYFCASNSLRDEGYAGELFFGEGSRLTVL.